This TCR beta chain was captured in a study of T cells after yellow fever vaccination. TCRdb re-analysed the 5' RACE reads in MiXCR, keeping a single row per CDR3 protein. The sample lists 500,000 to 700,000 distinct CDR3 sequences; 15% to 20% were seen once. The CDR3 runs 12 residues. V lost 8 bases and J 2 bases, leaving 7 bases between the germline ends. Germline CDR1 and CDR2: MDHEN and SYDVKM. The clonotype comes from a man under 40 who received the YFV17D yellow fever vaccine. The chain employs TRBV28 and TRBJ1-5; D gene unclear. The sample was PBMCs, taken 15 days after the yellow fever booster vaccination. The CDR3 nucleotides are TGTGCCAGCGCCTGGGGCAATCAGCCCCAGCATTTT. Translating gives CASAWGNQPQHF.